Listed below are T cell receptor beta chains from one sample, sequenced in a study of blood T cell repertoires in COVID-19. The method was immunoSEQ multiplex PCR; TCRdb's version includes in-frame clones alone and lacks a portion of them. The table includes around 120,000 clones, over 75% detected once. The specimen sequenced was peripheral blood. These receptor sequences come from a woman aged 80 or over with acute or convalescent COVID-19. The CDR3 runs from the conserved cysteine through the conserved F or W. The order of the fields is D gene, clone size, V gene, J gene, CDR3 DNA, CDR3 protein. A D gene is named only where the DNA matches it firmly. A row's size may be missing; if present it is once, few, many or a size class.

d_gene: .; abundance: .; v_gene: TRBV7-2; j_gene: TRBJ2-6; CDR3nt: TGTGCCAGCAGCTTAGTCGGGGTTATGCATTCTGGGGCCAACGTCCTGACTTTC; CDR3aa: CASSLVGVMHSGANVLTF
d_gene: .; abundance: .; v_gene: TRBV28; j_gene: TRBJ2-1; CDR3nt: TGTGCCAGCAGTCCCAGGACAAAGGGATCGAATGAGCAGTTCTTC; CDR3aa: CASSPRTKGSNEQFF
d_gene: .; abundance: .; v_gene: TRBV6-5; j_gene: TRBJ1-1; CDR3nt: TGTGCCAGCAGGTCCATGGGGACACCGAACACTGAAGCTTTCTTT; CDR3aa: CASRSMGTPNTEAFF
d_gene: .; abundance: .; v_gene: TRBV18; j_gene: TRBJ1-1; CDR3nt: TGTGCCAGCTCACCACTTCTGGGCAGGAAGAACACTGAAGCTTTCTTT; CDR3aa: CASSPLLGRKNTEAFF
d_gene: .; abundance: .; v_gene: TRBV5-1; j_gene: TRBJ2-1; CDR3nt: TGCGCCAGCAGCCAGGGGTGGACTGGCTCCTACAATGAGCAGTTCTTC; CDR3aa: CASSQGWTGSYNEQFF
d_gene: .; abundance: .; v_gene: TRBV12-3/TRBV12-4; j_gene: TRBJ2-1; CDR3nt: TGTGCCAGCAGTGACACCTACTACAATGAGCAGTTCTTC; CDR3aa: CASSDTYYNEQFF
d_gene: .; abundance: .; v_gene: TRBV5-1; j_gene: TRBJ1-1; CDR3nt: TGCGCCAGCAGCTTCCGTCAGGGGTTACTGAACACTGAAGCTTTCTTT; CDR3aa: CASSFRQGLLNTEAFF
d_gene: TRBD1; abundance: .; v_gene: TRBV4-3; j_gene: TRBJ1-2; CDR3nt: TGCGCCAGCAGCCAAGACATTCCCGGGACAGGATCGGGCTCCTATGGCTACACCTTC; CDR3aa: CASSQDIPGTGSGSYGYTF
d_gene: .; abundance: .; v_gene: TRBV30; j_gene: TRBJ1-4; CDR3nt: TGTGCCTGGAGTGTCAGATCTAATGAAAAACTGTTTTTT; CDR3aa: CAWSVRSNEKLFF
d_gene: .; abundance: .; v_gene: TRBV6-1; j_gene: TRBJ2-3; CDR3nt: TGTGCCAGCAGTGAAGTGGGAGGGGGGACAGATACGCAGTATTTT; CDR3aa: CASSEVGGGTDTQYF
d_gene: TRBD2; abundance: .; v_gene: TRBV5-4; j_gene: TRBJ2-3; CDR3nt: TGTGCCAGCAGCTTGGTTGCTAGCGGGGGAAGGCAGTATTTT; CDR3aa: CASSLVASGGRQYF
d_gene: .; abundance: .; v_gene: TRBV4-3; j_gene: TRBJ1-2; CDR3nt: TGCGCCAGCAGCCAAACTTCGGGAGTAAGCTCTGGCTACACCTTC; CDR3aa: CASSQTSGVSSGYTF
d_gene: .; abundance: .; v_gene: TRBV19; j_gene: TRBJ1-1; CDR3nt: TGTGCCAGTAGGAGTCTTCTAGGGACAAGGAACACTGAAGCTTTCTTT; CDR3aa: CASRSLLGTRNTEAFF
d_gene: TRBD2; abundance: .; v_gene: TRBV24-1; j_gene: TRBJ2-2; CDR3nt: TGTGCCACCAGTGATCCCGGGACTAGCAATTTGGGAGGCGGGGAGCTGTTTTTT; CDR3aa: CATSDPGTSNLGGGELFF
d_gene: .; abundance: .; v_gene: TRBV27; j_gene: TRBJ1-4; CDR3nt: TGTGCCAGCAGTTATAGGGAGGGGGGAAAACTGTTTTTT; CDR3aa: CASSYREGGKLFF
d_gene: .; abundance: .; v_gene: TRBV19; j_gene: TRBJ1-5; CDR3nt: TGTGCCAGTAGTATATTTTCCGATCAGCCCCAGCATTTT; CDR3aa: CASSIFSDQPQHF
d_gene: .; abundance: .; v_gene: TRBV11-2; j_gene: TRBJ2-2; CDR3nt: TGTGCCAGCAGCTTAGTGGCAGGGATCACCGGGGAGCTGTTTTTT; CDR3aa: CASSLVAGITGELFF
d_gene: .; abundance: .; v_gene: TRBV7-9; j_gene: TRBJ1-4; CDR3nt: TGTGCCAGCAGCTTACGGGGAGGGGATTCTGAAAAACTGTTTTTT; CDR3aa: CASSLRGGDSEKLFF
d_gene: .; abundance: .; v_gene: TRBV5-1; j_gene: TRBJ1-2; CDR3nt: TGCGCCAGCAGCCTGGGTGGGCAGGGGAACTATGGCTACACCTTC; CDR3aa: CASSLGGQGNYGYTF
d_gene: .; abundance: few; v_gene: TRBV10-1; j_gene: TRBJ2-7; CDR3nt: TGCGCCAGCAGTGAGGGGGCACTTGGGCGCAGAGAGCAGTACTTC; CDR3aa: CASSEGALGRREQYF
d_gene: TRBD2; abundance: few; v_gene: TRBV7-2; j_gene: TRBJ2-7; CDR3nt: TGTGCCAGCAGCTTCAATAGCGGGGGCTACGAGCAGTACTTC; CDR3aa: CASSFNSGGYEQYF
d_gene: TRBD1; abundance: .; v_gene: TRBV5-1; j_gene: TRBJ1-5; CDR3nt: TGCGCCAGCAGCTTGGGGACAGGGGGCAATCAGCCCCAGCATTTT; CDR3aa: CASSLGTGGNQPQHF
d_gene: .; abundance: .; v_gene: TRBV5-1; j_gene: TRBJ2-3; CDR3nt: TGCGCCATTCGGAAGGAGTTTGGCACAGATACGCAGTATTTT; CDR3aa: CAIRKEFGTDTQYF
d_gene: TRBD2; abundance: once; v_gene: TRBV4-2; j_gene: TRBJ2-5; CDR3nt: TGTGCCAGCAGCCCCCGGGGACTAGCGGGGGCACAAGAGACCCAGTACTTC; CDR3aa: CASSPRGLAGAQETQYF
d_gene: TRBD2; abundance: .; v_gene: TRBV5-6; j_gene: TRBJ2-5; CDR3nt: TGTGCCAGCAGCCTACAGCGGGGGGAAACAAGGGAGACCCAGTACTTC; CDR3aa: CASSLQRGETRETQYF
d_gene: .; abundance: few; v_gene: TRBV27; j_gene: TRBJ2-7; CDR3nt: TGTGCCAGCAGTTTAAAATCGTACAGGGTCTACGAGCAGTACTTC; CDR3aa: CASSLKSYRVYEQYF